These 6 T cell receptor beta chains came from one sample sequenced in a study of T cells generated in artificial thymic organoids. The organoids combined MS5 murine stromal cells carrying human DLL1 with human hematopoietic stem and progenitor cells. The seeding cells were CD34+CD3- hematopoietic stem and progenitor cells purified by FACS to remove T cells. Antigens for these TCRs are unknown. Separate semi-nested PCRs amplified TCRalpha and TCRbeta libraries using constant-region reverse primers in TRAC or TRBC. TCRdb re-called the 5' RACE reads through MiXCR, storing one row per CDR3 protein. The repertoire holds some 7,200 distinct CDR3 sequences, with 20% to 30% as singletons. The sample was naive CD8+ T cells grown in artificial thymic organoids from cord blood stem and progenitor cells. As to subset: CD3+TCRalphabeta+CD8SP T cells; for blood, CD45RO-CCR7+ naive CD8+ T cells. The receptors were gathered from a human donor who gave cord blood stem cells for thymic organoid culture, a cardiac surgery patient who gave postnatal thymus, or a blood donor (not recorded which).

This chain links TRBV7-3 with TRBJ2-1, with TRBD2 identical over 14 bases. CDR3 length: 20 amino acids. Germline CDR1 SGHTA, CDR2 FQGTGA. The V segment lost 5 bases and the J segment 0 bases; nucleotides outside the gene matches: 12. CDR3 bases: TGTGCCAGCAGCGTTCGACTAGCGGGGGGGCCCCGCGGCTCCTACAATGAGCAGTTCTTC. This encodes CASSVRLAGGPRGSYNEQFF.

By sample share, this clonotype is medium-sized. This chain uses TRBV24-1 with TRBJ2-5; weak D call: TRBD2 (5 bases). CDR3 size: 14 residues. CDR1 is KGHDR, CDR2 SFDVKD, per germline. V was cut by 4 bases and J by 7 bases, with 15 bases left in between. The CDR3 nucleotides read TGTGCCACCAGTGAGGACGGGGTCTCACCGACCCAGTACTTC. This encodes CATSEDGVSPTQYF.

Judged by abundance, this clonotype is medium-sized. Here the CDR3 DNA reads TGTGCCAGCAGCCCTGGACCGGGACAGGGTCGGTACAATGAGCAGTTCTTC. Amino acid sequence: CASSPGPGQGRYNEQFF. J is TRBJ2-1 and V is TRBV7-2, with TRBD1 matching 9 bases. Germline CDR1 SGHTA, CDR2 FQGNSA. The CDR3 covers 17 residues. The V segment lost 5 bases and the J segment 4 bases; nucleotides outside the gene matches: 12.

This clonotype was found a few times. The chain has TRBV4-3 and TRBJ1-1; unclear D gene. CDR1 and CDR2 (germline): LGHNA, YSLEER. V gave up 1 base and J gave up 5 bases, with 8 bases separating them. The CDR3 is 13 amino acids. CDR3 protein: CASSQVRRTEAFF. The CDR3 DNA is TGCGCCAGCAGCCAAGTCAGGAGGACTGAAGCTTTCTTT.

In this sample, this clonotype is medium-sized (0.01 to 0.1%). The rearrangement joins TRBV4-3 to TRBJ2-1; 12 bases are a match to TRBD2. The V and J ends lost 0 bases and 15 bases, in that order; junction bases with no gene match: 12. Germline CDR1 reads LGHNA; CDR2 reads YSLEER. The CDR3 sequence is 16 residues long. CDR3 sequence: CASSQDLAGGPQGRFF. The CDR3 DNA follows: TGCGCCAGCAGCCAAGATCTAGCGGGGGGGCCTCAGGGTCGGTTCTTC.

This clonotype was counted between two and nine times. The chain is built from TRBV28 and TRBJ1-5; 10 bases match TRBD1. Germline assignment: CDR1 MDHEN and CDR2 SYDVKM. The CDR3 has 17 amino acids. V was pared by 3 bases and J by 7 bases, with 12 bases of the junction left unmatched. CDR3 coding DNA: TGTGCCAGCAGTTTGTTTGCGGTGGGGACAGGGGACCAGCCCCAGCATTTT. It specifies CASSLFAVGTGDQPQHF.